A single sample gave rise to the 22 T cell receptor beta chains below, sequenced in a study of blood T cell repertoires in COVID-19. Clones were read by immunoSEQ multiplex PCR, and TCRdb kept only the in-frame ones, dropping some. The sample includes roughly 250,000 clones, around 89% of them seen just once. Sequenced input: PBMCs or T cells enriched from blood (not recorded which). These receptors came from a woman aged 40 to 55 with acute COVID-19.

This clone has only one observation. The chain has TRBV24-1 and TRBJ1-4; D perhaps matches TRBD1 (5 bases). The germline V gene encodes CDR1 KGHDR and CDR2 SFDVKD. This CDR3 spans 17 amino acids. V was shortened by 3 bases and J by 8 bases, with 21 bases between the two germline ends. The CDR3 nucleotides read TGTGCCACCAGTGATGGGGGTTACGGGAGGCCCGGCGAAAAACTGTTTTTT. Its protein product is CATSDGGYGRPGEKLFF.

The genes are TRBV5-4 and TRBJ2-1; unclear D gene. CDR3 length: 14 amino acids. The V end lost 0 bases, the J end lost 10 bases, and 14 bases lay between the germline ends. Germline V gene lookup returns CDR1 SGHNT and CDR2 YYREEE (reference sequence). CDR3 region: CASSLEQASPEQFF. The DNA of the CDR3 is TGTGCCAGCAGCTTGGAGCAGGCTTCACCCGAGCAGTTCTTC.

The chain couples TRBV28 to TRBJ2-5; 12 bases agree with TRBD2. J was trimmed by 5 bases and V by 6 bases; bases with no gene match: 7. Per germline, CDR1 MDHEN and CDR2 SYDVKM. CDR3 length: 15 amino acids. The CDR3 sequence is CASRDRGLAGETQYF. CDR3 coding DNA: TGTGCCAGCAGAGACCGGGGACTAGCGGGTGAGACCCAGTACTTC. Full variable domain (missing parts from reference TRBV28 and TRBJ2-5): DVKVTQSSRYLVKRTGEKVFLECVQDMDHENMFWYRQDPGLGLRLIYFSYDVKMKEKGDIPEGYSVSREKKERFSLILESASTNQTSMYLCASRDRGLAGETQYFGPGTRLLVL.

The chain couples TRBV15 to TRBJ2-7, with a tentative D call TRBD2 (5 bases). Germline V gene sequence: CDR1 LNHNV, CDR2 YYDKDF (reference sequence). This CDR3 comprises 16 residues. Between the trimmed V and J ends, which lost 1 base and 1 base, there was a span of 14 bases. The CDR3, as DNA: TGTGCCACCAGCAGAGTACCCCTCGGGGATTCCTACGAGCAGTACTTC. Translated: CATSRVPLGDSYEQYF.

This clone was counted only a few times. This chain connects TRBV5-1 to TRBJ2-1; D not resolved. Per the germline V gene, CDR1 is SGHRS and CDR2 is YFSETQ. The ends were cut back, 0 bases at V and 5 bases at J, with 9 bases in the middle. The CDR3 spans 14 residues. The CDR3 region is CASSLGYGDNEQFF. The CDR3 DNA is TGCGCCAGCAGCTTGGGGTACGGAGACAATGAGCAGTTCTTC.

This chain connects TRBV28 to TRBJ1-2; D not resolved. Trimming pared 3 bases from V and 7 bases from J, leaving 27 bases between. The CDR3 consists of 18 residues. Germline V gives CDR1 MDHEN, CDR2 SYDVKM. This CDR3 reads CASSLPDSGFLVVGGYTF. CDR3 DNA: TGTGCCAGCAGTTTGCCGGACTCAGGTTTTCTGGTAGTAGGTGGCTACACCTTC.

V usage is TRBV25-1 and J usage is TRBJ2-7; 7 nucleotides match TRBD2. The CDR3 runs to 14 residues. The germline gives CDR1 MGHDK, CDR2 SYGVNS. V lost 4 bases to trimming and J lost 3 bases; unmatched junction nucleotides: 6. CDR3 in amino acids: CASSAAGSHYEQYF. CDR3 DNA sequence: TGTGCCAGCAGTGCAGCGGGATCTCACTACGAGCAGTACTTC.

The chain recombines TRBV28 with TRBJ2-3; 9 bases fit TRBD1. V was clipped by 4 bases and J by 0 bases; unmatched bases: 5. Germline V gene sequence: CDR1 MDHEN, CDR2 SYDVKM. This CDR3 contains 16 residues. The CDR3 loop is CASSSGQGSSTDTQYF. The DNA of the CDR3 is TGTGCCAGCAGTTCCGGACAGGGGAGTAGCACAGATACGCAGTATTTT.

This clone was counted between two and nine times. V is TRBV5-5 and J is TRBJ2-1; 10 nucleotides line up with TRBD1. The CDR3 totals 16 residues. The germline gives CDR1 SGHKS, CDR2 YYEKEE (reference sequence). Trimming at V came to 4 bases and at J to 3 bases, leaving 7 bases not matched to a gene. The CDR3 nucleotides are TGTGCCAGCAGCCGGACGGGACAGGGGATCTACAATGAGCAGTTCTTC. It specifies CASSRTGQGIYNEQFF.

This chain uses TRBV4-3 with TRBJ1-1; D is ambiguous. Germline lookup yields CDR1 LGHNA and CDR2 YSLEER. CDR3 length equals 15 residues. V lost 1 base and J 2 bases, leaving 11 bases between the germline ends. The CDR3 bases are TGCGCCAGCAGCCAAGGAGTATCGTTTAACACTGAAGCTTTCTTT. Protein sequence: CASSQGVSFNTEAFF.

CDR3 sequence reads: CASSYSGQAPNYGYTF. The CDR3 DNA reads as TGTGCCAGCAGTTATTCTGGACAGGCCCCTAACTATGGCTACACCTTC. This sequence joins TRBV6-5 and TRBJ1-2; 7 bases line up with TRBD1. The CDR3 has 16 residues. After removal of 3 bases from V and 0 bases from J, the junction contained 7 bases not matched to a gene. Germline values: CDR1 MNHEY, CDR2 SVGAGI.

This clone was seen a handful of times. This sequence joins TRBV11-3 and TRBJ1-2; no clear D gene. The CDR3 spans 14 residues. From germline, CDR1 is SGHNT and CDR2 YENEEA. The germline V and J ends were trimmed by 5 bases and 5 bases, with 15 bases remaining between them. The CDR3 reads CASSTQINAYGYTF. In DNA, the CDR3 is TGTGCCAGCAGCACGCAGATTAACGCTTATGGCTACACCTTC.

In this sample, this clone turned up a few times. The rearrangement uses TRBV29-1 and TRBJ2-3; TRBD1 might be the D (6 bases). The CDR3 covers 12 residues. Germline loops: CDR1 SQVTM, CDR2 ANQGSEA. Trimming pared 6 bases from V and 6 bases from J, leaving 13 bases between. The CDR3 spells CSVETGGDTQYF. Written as DNA, the CDR3 is TGCAGCGTCGAGACAGGTGGTGATACGCAGTATTTT.

The V and J genes are TRBV29-1 and TRBJ1-2, with TRBD1 matching 9 bases. CDR1 and CDR2 (germline): SQVTM, ANQGSEA. V shed 7 bases and J 8 bases; nucleotides not matched to a gene: 11. CDR3 size: 13 residues. The CDR3 loop is CSGLPQGARGYTF. CDR3 nucleotides: TGCAGCGGCCTACCACAGGGGGCGCGGGGCTACACCTTC.

This clone occurred many times. The same CDR3 also results from other DNA sequences found in this sample. The gene calls are TRBV19 and TRBJ2-1; 12 bases are a match to TRBD2. This CDR3 has 18 amino acids. The junction had 9 bases not matched to a gene; V was cut back by 6 bases and J by 0 bases. Germline CDR1 and CDR2: LNHDA and SQIVND (reference sequence). CDR3 loop: CASSNTVGLAGSYNEQFF. The CDR3, as DNA: TGTGCCAGTAGCAACACGGTGGGACTAGCGGGCTCCTACAATGAGCAGTTCTTC.

The rearrangement uses TRBV5-1 and TRBJ1-3; a weak D match, TRBD1 (6 bases). V was shortened by 5 bases and J by 0 bases, with 12 bases between the two germline ends. The CDR3 runs to 15 residues. Germline CDR1 and CDR2: SGHRS and YFSETQ. DNA for the CDR3: TGCGCCAGCAGTGAACAGGGTAACTCTGGAAACACCATATATTTT. Amino acid sequence: CASSEQGNSGNTIYF. Based on the CDR3 plus reference TRBV5-1 and TRBJ1-3, the full variable domain is KAGVTQTPRYLIKTRGQQVTLSCSPISGHRSVSWYQQTPGQGLQFLFEYFSETQRNKGNFPGRFSGRQFSNSRSEMNVSTLELGDSALYLCASSEQGNSGNTIYFGEGSWLTVV.

This chain connects TRBV19 to TRBJ2-1; unclear D gene. CDR1 LNHDA and CDR2 SQIVND come from the germline V gene (reference sequence). This CDR3 contains 15 residues. Deletions cut 8 bases from V and 3 bases from J, with 17 bases between. The CDR3 protein is CASASGAQDYNEQFF. For the CDR3, the DNA is TGTGCCAGTGCAAGTGGAGCACAAGACTACAATGAGCAGTTCTTC.

V and J are TRBV21-1 and TRBJ2-7; the table's D gene call, TRBD1, was not cross checked with the DNA. TRBV21-1 is a recognized pseudogene. CDR3 length: 16 residues. CDR3 sequence (DNA): TGTGCCAGCAGCAAACGGGACAGATCAAAAGCCTACGAGCAGTACGTC. This encodes CASSKRDRSKAYEQYV.

CDR3 nucleotide sequence: TGTGCCAGCAGCCCGACTAGCCGGGAGAGCTCCTACGAGCAGTACGTC. Protein product: CASSPTSRESSYEQYV. The gene calls are TRBV5-8 and TRBJ2-7; 7 bases are a match to TRBD2. Germline values: CDR1 SGHTS, CDR2 YDEGEE. V shed 4 bases and J 0 bases; nucleotides not matched to a gene: 10. The CDR3 loop spans 16 amino acids.

This chain uses TRBV6-1 with TRBJ1-4; D call uncertain. CDR3 length: 13 residues. V dropped 3 bases and J dropped 8 bases, with 10 bases sitting between them. Germline CDR1 and CDR2: MNHNS and SASEGT. The CDR3 nucleotides are TGTGCCAGCAGTGAGGGATCGGGGGAAAAACTGTTTTTT. Translated, it gives CASSEGSGEKLFF.

The chain is built from TRBV5-1 and TRBJ1-1; TRBD1 agrees at 11 bases. There are 14 residues in the CDR3. The germline gives CDR1 SGHRS, CDR2 YFSETQ. J lost 5 bases, V lost 0 bases, and 0 bases had no gene match. In DNA, the CDR3 is TGCGCCAGCAGCTTGGGGGACAGGGGGACTGAAGCTTTCTTT. It encodes CASSLGDRGTEAFF. The full variable domain, completed using reference TRBV5-1 and TRBJ1-1, is KAGVTQTPRYLIKTRGQQVTLSCSPISGHRSVSWYQQTPGQGLQFLFEYFSETQRNKGNFPGRFSGRQFSNSRSEMNVSTLELGDSALYLCASSLGDRGTEAFFGQGTRLTVV.

The chain is built from TRBV28 and TRBJ2-1, with D possibly being TRBD2 (6 bases). In germline, CDR1 is MDHEN, CDR2 SYDVKM. Trimming pared 8 bases from V and 8 bases from J, leaving 16 bases between. This CDR3 has 13 residues. CDR3 sequence: CASRMLARYEQFF. The CDR3 bases are TGTGCCAGCCGAATGCTAGCGCGGTATGAGCAGTTCTTC.